This T cell receptor (beta chain) originates from a study of human T cells and chemical hapten exposure. Overall study context: Small differences in pooled library volume mainly drove the variation in TCR yields per sample.

TCRdb fed the RACE reads into MiXCR, producing one record per CDR3 protein. The repertoire includes 380,000 or so distinct CDR3 sequences, more than 4.5% of them detected once, and under 3% sits in the top ten. With 1 base removed from V and 8 bases from J, the gap between germline ends came to 23 bases. This CDR3 is 17 amino acids long. Germline assignment: CDR1 SGHVS and CDR2 FNYEAQ. Indicated time point: patch test 1, 2 weeks after DPC sensitization. Stated treatment: therapeutic diphenylcyclopropenone sensitization with weekly scalp DPC. The study extracted total RNA from unfractionated whole blood. As regards this clonotype: What it binds is unknown.

Whole-study findings and limits: Relative to controls, expanded TCRs formed significantly more large CDR3 similarity clusters. Unchanged with DPC sensitization were TCRs above 1 in 1000 frequency.

The source material was whole blood, sampled in connection with sensitization to the hapten diphenylcyclopropenone (DPC). V gene TRBV7-6 combines with J gene TRBJ1-1; possible D gene TRBD1, 6 bases. The source is a woman in her forties or fifties with alopecia areata. Some clones in this sample may be carry-over from other donors' samples. The CDR3 DNA follows: TGTGCCAGCAGCTTAGGCCCGATGGGGACAATGGCTCCAGAAGCTTTCTTT. Protein sequence: CASSLGPMGTMAPEAFF. The variable domain in full, completed from reference TRBV7-6 and TRBJ1-1, reads GAGVSQSPRYKVTKRGQDVALRCDPISGHVSLYWYRQALGQGPEFLTYFNYEAQQDKSGLPNDRFSAERPEGSISTLTIQRTEQRDSAMYRCASSLGPMGTMAPEAFFGQGTRLTVV.